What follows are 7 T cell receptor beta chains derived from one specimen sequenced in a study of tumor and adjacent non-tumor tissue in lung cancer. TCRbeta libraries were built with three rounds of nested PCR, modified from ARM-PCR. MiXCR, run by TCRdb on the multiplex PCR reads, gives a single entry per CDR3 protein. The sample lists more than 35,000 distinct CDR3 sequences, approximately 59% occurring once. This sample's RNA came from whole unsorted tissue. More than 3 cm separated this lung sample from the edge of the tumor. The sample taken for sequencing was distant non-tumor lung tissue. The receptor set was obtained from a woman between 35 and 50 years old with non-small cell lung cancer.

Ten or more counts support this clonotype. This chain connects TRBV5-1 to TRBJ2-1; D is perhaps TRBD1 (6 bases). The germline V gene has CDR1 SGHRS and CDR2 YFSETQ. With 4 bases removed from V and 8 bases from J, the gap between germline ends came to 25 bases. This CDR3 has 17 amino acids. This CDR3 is CASSAPQGTKGGDEQFF. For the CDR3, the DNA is TGCGCCAGCAGCGCCCCCCAGGGGACAAAAGGCGGAGATGAGCAGTTCTTC.

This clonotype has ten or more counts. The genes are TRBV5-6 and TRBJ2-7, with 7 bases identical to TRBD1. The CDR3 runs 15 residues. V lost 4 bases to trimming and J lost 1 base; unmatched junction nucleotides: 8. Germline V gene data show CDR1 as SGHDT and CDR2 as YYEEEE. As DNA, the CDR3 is TGTGCCAGCAGCAAACTACAGGGGTTTTCCTACGAGCAGTACTTC. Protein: CASSKLQGFSYEQYF.

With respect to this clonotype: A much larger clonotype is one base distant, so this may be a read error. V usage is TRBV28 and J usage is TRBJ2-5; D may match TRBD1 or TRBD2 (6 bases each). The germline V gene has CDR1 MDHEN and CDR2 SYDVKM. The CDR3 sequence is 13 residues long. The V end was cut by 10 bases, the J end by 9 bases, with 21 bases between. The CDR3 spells CATPSLAGEAQYF. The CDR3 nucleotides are TGTGCCACCCCGTCCTTAGCAGGGGAGGCCCAGTACTTC.

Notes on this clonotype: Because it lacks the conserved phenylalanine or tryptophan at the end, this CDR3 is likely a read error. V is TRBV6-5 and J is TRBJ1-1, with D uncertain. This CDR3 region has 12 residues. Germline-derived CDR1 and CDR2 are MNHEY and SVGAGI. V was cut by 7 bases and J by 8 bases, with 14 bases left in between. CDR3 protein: CASNGPAQEAFL. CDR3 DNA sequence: TGTGCCAGCAATGGGCCAGCTCAAGAAGCTTTCCTT.

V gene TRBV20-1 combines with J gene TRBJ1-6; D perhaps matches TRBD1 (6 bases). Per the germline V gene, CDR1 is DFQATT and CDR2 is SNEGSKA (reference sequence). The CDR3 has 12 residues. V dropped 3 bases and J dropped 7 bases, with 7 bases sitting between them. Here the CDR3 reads CSASRGNSPLHF. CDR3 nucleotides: TGCAGTGCTAGCAGGGGCAATTCACCCCTCCACTTT.

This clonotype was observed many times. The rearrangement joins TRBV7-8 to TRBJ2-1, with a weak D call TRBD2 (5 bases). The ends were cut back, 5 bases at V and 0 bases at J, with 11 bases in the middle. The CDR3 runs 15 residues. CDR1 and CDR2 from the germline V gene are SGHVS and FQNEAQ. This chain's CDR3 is CASSMGVNSYNEQFF. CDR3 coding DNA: TGTGCCAGCAGCATGGGAGTGAACTCCTACAATGAGCAGTTCTTC.

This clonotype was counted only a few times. This CDR3 is CASSRDRGGSPLHF. CDR3 sequence (DNA): TGTGCCAGCAGCCGGGACCGGGGGGGATCACCCCTCCACTTT. The rearrangement uses TRBV7-6 and TRBJ1-6, with TRBD1 as a possible D gene (5 bases). The CDR3 has 14 amino acids. Germline loops: CDR1 SGHVS, CDR2 FNYEAQ. V was shortened by 5 bases and J by 10 bases, with 15 bases between the two germline ends. The variable domain in full, completed from reference TRBV7-6 and TRBJ1-6, reads GAGVSQSPRYKVTKRGQDVALRCDPISGHVSLYWYRQALGQGPEFLTYFNYEAQQDKSGLPNDRFSAERPEGSISTLTIQRTEQRDSAMYRCASSRDRGGSPLHFGNGTRLTVT.